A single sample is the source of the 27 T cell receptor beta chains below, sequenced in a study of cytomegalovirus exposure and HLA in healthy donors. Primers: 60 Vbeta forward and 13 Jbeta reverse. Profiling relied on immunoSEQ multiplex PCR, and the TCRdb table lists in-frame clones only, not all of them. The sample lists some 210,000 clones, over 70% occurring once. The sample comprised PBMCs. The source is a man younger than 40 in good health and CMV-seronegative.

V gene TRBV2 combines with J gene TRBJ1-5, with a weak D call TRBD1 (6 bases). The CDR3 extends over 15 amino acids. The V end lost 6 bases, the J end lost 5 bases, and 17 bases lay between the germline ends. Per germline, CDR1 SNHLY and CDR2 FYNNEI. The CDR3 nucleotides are TGTGCCAGCAGGACGAAAGGGGGGGCCGATCAGCCCCAGCATTTT. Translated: CASRTKGGADQPQHF.

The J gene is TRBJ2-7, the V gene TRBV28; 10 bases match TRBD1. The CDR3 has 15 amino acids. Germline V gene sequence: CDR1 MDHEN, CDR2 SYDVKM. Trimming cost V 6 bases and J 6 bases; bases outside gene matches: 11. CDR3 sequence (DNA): TGTGCCAGCAGGGCGATGGACAGGGGGGAGGGCGAGCAGTACTTC. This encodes CASRAMDRGEGEQYF.

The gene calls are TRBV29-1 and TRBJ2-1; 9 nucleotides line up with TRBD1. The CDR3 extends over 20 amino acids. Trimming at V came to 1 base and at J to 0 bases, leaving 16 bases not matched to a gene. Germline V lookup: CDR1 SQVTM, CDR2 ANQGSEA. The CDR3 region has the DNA TGCAGCGTTGAAGGGAGGCCGGGACAGGGAAAGGTGCGCTCCTACAATGAGCAGTTCTTC. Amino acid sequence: CSVEGRPGQGKVRSYNEQFF.

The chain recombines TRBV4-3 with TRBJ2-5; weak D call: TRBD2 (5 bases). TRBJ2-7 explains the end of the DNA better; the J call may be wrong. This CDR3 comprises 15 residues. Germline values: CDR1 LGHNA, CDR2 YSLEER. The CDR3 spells CASSQDITGNYEQYF. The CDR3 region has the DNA TGCGCCAGCAGCCAAGATATTACGGGAAACTACGAGCAGTACTTC.

The DNA for the CDR3 is TGTGCCAGCAGCCCATCGGGACTAGCGGGAGAGAAGACCGGGGAGCTGTTTTTT. This translates into CASSPSGLAGEKTGELFF. The chain employs TRBV7-9 and TRBJ2-2, with 14 bases aligning to TRBD2. CDR1 and CDR2 (germline): SEHNR, FQNEAQ (reference sequence). Losses at the gene ends were 5 bases for V and 5 bases for J; bases not matched to a gene: 10. The CDR3 is 18 amino acids.

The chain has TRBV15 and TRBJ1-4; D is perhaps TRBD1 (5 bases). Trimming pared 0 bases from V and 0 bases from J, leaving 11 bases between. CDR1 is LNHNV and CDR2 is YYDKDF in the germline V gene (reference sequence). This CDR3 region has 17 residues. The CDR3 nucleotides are TGTGCCACCAGCAGAGATTGGGGCATCCCAACTAATGAAAAACTGTTTTTT. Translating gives CATSRDWGIPTNEKLFF.

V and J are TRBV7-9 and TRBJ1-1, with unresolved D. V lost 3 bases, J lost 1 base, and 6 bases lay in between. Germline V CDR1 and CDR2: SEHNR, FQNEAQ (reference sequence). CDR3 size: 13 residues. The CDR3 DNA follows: TGTGCCAGCAGCTTCCCGGGGAACACTGAAGCTTTCTTT. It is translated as CASSFPGNTEAFF. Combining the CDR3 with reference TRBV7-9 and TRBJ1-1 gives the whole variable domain DTGVSQNPRHKITKRGQNVTFRCDPISEHNRLYWYRQTLGQGPEFLTYFQNEAQLEKSRLLSDRFSAERPKGSFSTLEIQRTEQGDSAMYLCASSFPGNTEAFFGQGTRLTVV.

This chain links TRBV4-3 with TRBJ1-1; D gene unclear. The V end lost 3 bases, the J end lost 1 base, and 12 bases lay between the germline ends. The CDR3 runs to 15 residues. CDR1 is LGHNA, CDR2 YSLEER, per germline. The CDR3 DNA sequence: TGCGCCAGCAGCCAGAGGAGAGCTGCGAACACTGAAGCTTTCTTT. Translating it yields CASSQRRAANTEAFF.

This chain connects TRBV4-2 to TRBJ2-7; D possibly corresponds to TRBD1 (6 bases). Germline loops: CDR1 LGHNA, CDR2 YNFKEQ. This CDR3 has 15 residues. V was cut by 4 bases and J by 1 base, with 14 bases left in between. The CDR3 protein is CASSPPGQRSYEQYF. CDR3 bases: TGTGCCAGCAGCCCCCCCGGACAGAGGTCCTACGAGCAGTACTTC.

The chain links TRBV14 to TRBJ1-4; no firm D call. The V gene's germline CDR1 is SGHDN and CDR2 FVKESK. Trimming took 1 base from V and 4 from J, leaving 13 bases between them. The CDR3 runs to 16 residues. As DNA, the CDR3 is TGTGCCAGCAGCCAAGGCTCGTGGTTCGGTAATGAAAAACTGTTTTTT. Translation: CASSQGSWFGNEKLFF.

CDR3 nucleotide sequence: TGTGCCAGCAGTTACGAGGCGTTTAATGAAAAACTGTTTTTT. Translating it yields CASSYEAFNEKLFF. The chain combines TRBV6-5 with TRBJ1-4; no clear D gene. The V end was cut by 2 bases, the J end by 4 bases, with 8 bases between. Per the germline V gene, CDR1 is MNHEY and CDR2 is SVGAGI. The CDR3 is 14 amino acids.

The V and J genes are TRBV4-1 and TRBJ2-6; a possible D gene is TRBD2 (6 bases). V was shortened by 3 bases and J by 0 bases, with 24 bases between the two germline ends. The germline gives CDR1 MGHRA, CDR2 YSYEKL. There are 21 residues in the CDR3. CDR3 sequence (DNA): TGCGCCAGCAGCCACGTCGGGACTCGAAAAAATAGGATCTCTGGGGCCAACGTCCTGACTTTC. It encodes CASSHVGTRKNRISGANVLTF.

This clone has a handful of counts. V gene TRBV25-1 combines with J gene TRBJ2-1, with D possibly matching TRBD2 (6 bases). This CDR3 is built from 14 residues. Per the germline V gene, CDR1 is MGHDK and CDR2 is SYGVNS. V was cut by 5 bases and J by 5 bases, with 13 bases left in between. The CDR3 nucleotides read TGTGCCAGCAGTACCGGTGGAGGGGACAATGAGCAGTTCTTC. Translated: CASSTGGGDNEQFF.

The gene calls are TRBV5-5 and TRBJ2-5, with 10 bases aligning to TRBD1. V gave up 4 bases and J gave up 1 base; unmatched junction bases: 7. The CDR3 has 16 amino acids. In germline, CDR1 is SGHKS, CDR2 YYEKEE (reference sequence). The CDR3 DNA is TGTGCCAGCAGCGCCGGGACAGGGGAAAGCCAAGAGACCCAGTACTTC. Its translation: CASSAGTGESQETQYF.

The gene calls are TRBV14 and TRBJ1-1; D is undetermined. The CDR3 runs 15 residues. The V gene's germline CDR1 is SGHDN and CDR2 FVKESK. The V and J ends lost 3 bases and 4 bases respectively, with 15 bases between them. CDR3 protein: CASSHGDPISTEAFF. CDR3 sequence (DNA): TGTGCCAGCAGCCATGGTGATCCGATCAGCACTGAAGCTTTCTTT.

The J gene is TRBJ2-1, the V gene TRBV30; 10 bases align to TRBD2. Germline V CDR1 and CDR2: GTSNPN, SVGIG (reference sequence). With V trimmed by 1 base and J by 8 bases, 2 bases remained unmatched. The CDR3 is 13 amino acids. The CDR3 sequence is CAWSGLAGYEQFF. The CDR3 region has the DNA TGTGCCTGGAGTGGACTAGCGGGTTATGAGCAGTTCTTC.

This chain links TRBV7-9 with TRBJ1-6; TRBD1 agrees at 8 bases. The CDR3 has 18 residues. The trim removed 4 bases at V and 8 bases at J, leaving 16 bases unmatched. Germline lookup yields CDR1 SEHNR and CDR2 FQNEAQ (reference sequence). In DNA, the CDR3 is TGTGCCAGCAGCTCGAATCGGGACAGGTGGCTTTTGGATTCACCCCTCCACTTT. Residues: CASSSNRDRWLLDSPLHF. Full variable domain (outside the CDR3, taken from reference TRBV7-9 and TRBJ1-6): DTGVSQNPRHKITKRGQNVTFRCDPISEHNRLYWYRQTLGQGPEFLTYFQNEAQLEKSRLLSDRFSAERPKGSFSTLEIQRTEQGDSAMYLCASSSNRDRWLLDSPLHFGNGTRLTVT.

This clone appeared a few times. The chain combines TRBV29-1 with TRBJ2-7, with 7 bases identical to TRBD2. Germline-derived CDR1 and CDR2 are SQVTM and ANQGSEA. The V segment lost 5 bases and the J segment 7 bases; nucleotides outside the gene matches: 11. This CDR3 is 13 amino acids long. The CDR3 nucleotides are TGCAGCGTTAGTGACATCCACGGGAGGGAGCAGTACTTC. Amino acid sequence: CSVSDIHGREQYF.

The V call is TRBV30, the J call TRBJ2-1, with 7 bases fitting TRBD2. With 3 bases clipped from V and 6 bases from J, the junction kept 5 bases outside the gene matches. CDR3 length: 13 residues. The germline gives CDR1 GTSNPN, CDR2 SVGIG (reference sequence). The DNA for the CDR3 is TGTGCCTGGAGGGCGGGAGCCGGCAATGAGCAGTTCTTC. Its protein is CAWRAGAGNEQFF. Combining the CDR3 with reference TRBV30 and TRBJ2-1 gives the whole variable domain SQTIHQWPATLVQPVGSPLSLECTVEGTSNPNLYWYRQAAGRGLQLLFYSVGIGQISSEVPQNLSASRPQDRQFILSSKKLLLSDSGFYLCAWRAGAGNEQFFGPGTRLTVL.

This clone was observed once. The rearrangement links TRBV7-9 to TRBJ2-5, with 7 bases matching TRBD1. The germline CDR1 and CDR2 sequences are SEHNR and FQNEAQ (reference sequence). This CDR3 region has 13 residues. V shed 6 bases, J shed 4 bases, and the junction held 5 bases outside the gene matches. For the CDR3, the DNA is TGTGCCAGCAGAAAAACAGGGGTAGAGACCCAGTACTTC. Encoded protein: CASRKTGVETQYF.

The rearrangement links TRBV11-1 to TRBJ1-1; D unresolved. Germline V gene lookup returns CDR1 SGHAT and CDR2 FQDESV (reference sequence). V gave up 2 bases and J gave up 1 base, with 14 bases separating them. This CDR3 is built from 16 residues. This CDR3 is CASSLIRLPGNTEAFF. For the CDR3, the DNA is TGTGCCAGCAGCTTAATTCGCCTCCCGGGGAACACTGAAGCTTTCTTT.

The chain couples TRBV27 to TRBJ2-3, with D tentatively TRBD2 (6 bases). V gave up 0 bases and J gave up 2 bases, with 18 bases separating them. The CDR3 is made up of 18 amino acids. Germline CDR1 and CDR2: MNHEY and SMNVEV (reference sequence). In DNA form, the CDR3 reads TGTGCCAGCAGTTTATCTGCCCCCGGGCGGGGACCCACAGATACGCAGTATTTT. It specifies CASSLSAPGRGPTDTQYF.

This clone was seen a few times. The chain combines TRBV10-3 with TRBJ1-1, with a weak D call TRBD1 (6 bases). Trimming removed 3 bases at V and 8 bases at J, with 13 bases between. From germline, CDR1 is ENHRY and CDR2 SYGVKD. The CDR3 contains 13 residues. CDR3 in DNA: TGTGCCATCAGTGATAACCCAGGGGAGGAAGCTTTCTTT. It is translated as CAISDNPGEEAFF.

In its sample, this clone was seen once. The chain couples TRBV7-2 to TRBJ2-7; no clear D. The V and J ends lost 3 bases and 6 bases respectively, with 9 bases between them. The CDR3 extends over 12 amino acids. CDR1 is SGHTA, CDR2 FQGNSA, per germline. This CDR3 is CASSFSRSEQYF. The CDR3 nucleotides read TGTGCCAGCAGCTTTTCGAGGTCCGAGCAGTACTTC.

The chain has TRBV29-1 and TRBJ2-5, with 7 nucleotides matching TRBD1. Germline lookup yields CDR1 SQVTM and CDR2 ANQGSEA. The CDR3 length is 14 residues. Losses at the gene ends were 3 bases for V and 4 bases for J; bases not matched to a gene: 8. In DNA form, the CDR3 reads TGCAGCGTTGAGCTACAGGGGAATCGAGAGACCCAGTACTTC. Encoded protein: CSVELQGNRETQYF.

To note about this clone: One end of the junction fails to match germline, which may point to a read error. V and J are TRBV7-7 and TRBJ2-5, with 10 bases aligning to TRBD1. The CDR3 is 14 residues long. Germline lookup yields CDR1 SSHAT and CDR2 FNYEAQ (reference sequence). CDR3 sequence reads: CASSGDRGQETQYF. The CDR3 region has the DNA TGTGCTAGCAGCGGGGACAGGGGACAAGAGACCCAGTACTTC.

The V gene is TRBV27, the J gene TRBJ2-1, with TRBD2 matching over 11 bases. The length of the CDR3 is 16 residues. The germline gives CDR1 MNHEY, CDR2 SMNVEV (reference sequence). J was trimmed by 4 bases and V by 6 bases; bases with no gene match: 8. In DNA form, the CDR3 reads TGTGCCAGCAGCTCGGCCGGGACTAGCGGATACAATGAGCAGTTCTTC. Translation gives CASSSAGTSGYNEQFF.